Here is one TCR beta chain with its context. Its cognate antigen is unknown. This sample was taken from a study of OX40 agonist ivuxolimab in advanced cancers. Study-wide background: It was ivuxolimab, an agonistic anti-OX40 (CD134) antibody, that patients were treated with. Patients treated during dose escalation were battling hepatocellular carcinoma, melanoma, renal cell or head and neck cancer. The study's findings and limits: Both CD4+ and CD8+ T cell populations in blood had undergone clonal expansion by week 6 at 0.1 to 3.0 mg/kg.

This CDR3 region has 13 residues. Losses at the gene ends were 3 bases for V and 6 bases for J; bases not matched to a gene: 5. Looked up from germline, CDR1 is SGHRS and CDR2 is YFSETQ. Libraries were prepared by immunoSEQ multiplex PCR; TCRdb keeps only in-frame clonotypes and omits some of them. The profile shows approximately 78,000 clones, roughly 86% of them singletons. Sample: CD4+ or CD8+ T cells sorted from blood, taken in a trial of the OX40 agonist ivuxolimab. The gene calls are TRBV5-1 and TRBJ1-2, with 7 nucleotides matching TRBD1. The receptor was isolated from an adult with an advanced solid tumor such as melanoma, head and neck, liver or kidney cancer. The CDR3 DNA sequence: TGCGCCAGCAGCTCACAGGGGCGGGATGGCTACACCTTC. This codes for CASSSQGRDGYTF.